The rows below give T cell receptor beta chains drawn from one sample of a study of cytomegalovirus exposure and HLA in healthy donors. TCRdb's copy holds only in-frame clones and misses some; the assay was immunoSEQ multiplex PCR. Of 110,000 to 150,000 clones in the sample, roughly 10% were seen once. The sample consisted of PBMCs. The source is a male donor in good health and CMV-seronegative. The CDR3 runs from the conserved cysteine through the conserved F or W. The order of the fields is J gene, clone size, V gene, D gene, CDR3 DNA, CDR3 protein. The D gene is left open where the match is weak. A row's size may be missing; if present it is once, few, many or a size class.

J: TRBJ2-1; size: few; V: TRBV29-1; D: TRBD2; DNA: TGCAGCGTTGACGCGGGACTAGCAACTCGCAATGAGCAGTTCTTC; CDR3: CSVDAGLATRNEQFF
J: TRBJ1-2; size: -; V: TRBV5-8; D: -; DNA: TGTGCCACCGGGGGGAGATTTTCTAACTATGGCTACACCTTC; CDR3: CATGGRFSNYGYTF
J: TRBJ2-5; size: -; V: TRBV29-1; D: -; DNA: TGCAGCGTTGAAGAAATTCGGGGGTCGTGGGAGACCCAGTACTTC; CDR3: CSVEEIRGSWETQYF
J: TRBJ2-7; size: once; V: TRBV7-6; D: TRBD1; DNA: TGTGCCAGCAGCTCCGGGACAGGGGTAGGCGAGCAGTACTTC; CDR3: CASSSGTGVGEQYF
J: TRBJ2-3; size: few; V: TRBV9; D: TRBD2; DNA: TGTGCCAGCAGCCCCCCAGGATATAACGGGGGGGCCAATACGCAGTATTTT; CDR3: CASSPPGYNGGANTQYF
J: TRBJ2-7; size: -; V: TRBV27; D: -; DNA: TGTGCCAGCAGTTTATGGGGCCAGCTCTACGAGCAGTACTTC; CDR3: CASSLWGQLYEQYF
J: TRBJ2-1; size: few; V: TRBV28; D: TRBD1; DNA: TGTGCCAGCAGACCTCGCACCGGGACAGGGTTGAGCAATGAGCAGTTCTTC; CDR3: CASRPRTGTGLSNEQFF
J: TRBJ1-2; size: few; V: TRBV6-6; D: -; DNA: TGTGCCAGCAGTTACTCGGGAGGAAGCTATGGCTACACCTTC; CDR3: CASSYSGGSYGYTF
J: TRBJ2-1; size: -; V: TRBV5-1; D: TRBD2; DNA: TGCGCCAGCAGCTTGGAAACTAGCGGGTTACTACTCTCCTACAATGAGCAGTTCTTC; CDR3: CASSLETSGLLLSYNEQFF
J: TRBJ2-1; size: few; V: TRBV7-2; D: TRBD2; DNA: TGTGCCAGCAGCCCGAGGGGACTAGCGGGGGGCAATGAGCAGTTCTTC; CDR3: CASSPRGLAGGNEQFF
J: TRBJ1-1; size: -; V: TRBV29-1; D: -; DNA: TGCAGCGTCCGACAGCAGAACACTGAAGCTTTCTTT; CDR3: CSVRQQNTEAFF
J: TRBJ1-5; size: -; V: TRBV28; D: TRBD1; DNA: TGTGCCAGCAGTAGAGGGGGCGCCGGCAATCAGCCCCAGCATTTT; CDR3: CASSRGGAGNQPQHF